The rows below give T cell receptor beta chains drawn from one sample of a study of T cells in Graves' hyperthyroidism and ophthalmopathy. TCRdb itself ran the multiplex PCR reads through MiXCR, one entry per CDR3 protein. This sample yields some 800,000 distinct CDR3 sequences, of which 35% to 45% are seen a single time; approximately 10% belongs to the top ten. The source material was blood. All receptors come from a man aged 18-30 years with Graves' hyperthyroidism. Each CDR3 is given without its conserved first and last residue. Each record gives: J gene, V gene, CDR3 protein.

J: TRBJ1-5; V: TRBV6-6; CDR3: ASRHGDRLNQPQH
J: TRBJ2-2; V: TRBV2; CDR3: AQGDTGELF
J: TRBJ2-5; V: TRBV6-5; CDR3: ASSPTGTGYQETQY
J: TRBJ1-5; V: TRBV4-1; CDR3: ASSQPDRGEQPQH
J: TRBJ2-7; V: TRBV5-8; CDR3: ASSLIGGDYEQY
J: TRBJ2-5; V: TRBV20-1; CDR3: SASIGLAGRETQY
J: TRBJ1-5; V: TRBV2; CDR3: ASSDQEGRGGQPQH
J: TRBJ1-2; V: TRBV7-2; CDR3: ASSITRTGLDGYT
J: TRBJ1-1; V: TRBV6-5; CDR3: ASSRDRVWGTEAF
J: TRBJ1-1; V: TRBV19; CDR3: ASSAEGQGVSAF
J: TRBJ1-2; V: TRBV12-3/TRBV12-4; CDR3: ASRVEGEEGYT
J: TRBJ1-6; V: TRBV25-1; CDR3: ASSNRGPWDSPLH
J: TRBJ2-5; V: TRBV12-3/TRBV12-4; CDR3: ASSLSTSGGEETQY
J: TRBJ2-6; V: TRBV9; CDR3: ASSVSRSGANVLT
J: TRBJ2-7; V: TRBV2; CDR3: ASSEGGRSYEQY
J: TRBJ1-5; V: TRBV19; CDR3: ASSVQTGKGNNQPQH
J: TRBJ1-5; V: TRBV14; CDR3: ASSQDRQVHAYSNQPQH
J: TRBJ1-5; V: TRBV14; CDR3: APRTGAHQPQH
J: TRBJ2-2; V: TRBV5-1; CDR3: ASSGRTGQYTGELF
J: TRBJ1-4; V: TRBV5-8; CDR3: ASSQDSATNEKLF
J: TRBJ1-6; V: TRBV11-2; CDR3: ASSQAGYSSPLH
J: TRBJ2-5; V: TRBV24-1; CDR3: ASGGKGKTETQY
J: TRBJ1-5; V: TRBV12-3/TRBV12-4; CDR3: ASSFGDRGNQPQH
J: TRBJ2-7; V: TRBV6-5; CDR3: ASWRQVTEQY
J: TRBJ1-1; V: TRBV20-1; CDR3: SAGVGLRNTEAF
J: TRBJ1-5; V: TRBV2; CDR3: ASRPGQGGQPQH
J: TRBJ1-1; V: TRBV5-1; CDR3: ASSSTRASEAF
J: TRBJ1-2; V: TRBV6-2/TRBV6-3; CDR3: ASRSPRDGNYGYT
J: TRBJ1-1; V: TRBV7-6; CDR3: ATRQGFSPEAF
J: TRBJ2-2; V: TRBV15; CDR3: ATSPATDSRELF
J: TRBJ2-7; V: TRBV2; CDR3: ASSLMGADEQY
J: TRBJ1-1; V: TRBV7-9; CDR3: ASSLAGGEAF
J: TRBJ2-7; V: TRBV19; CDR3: ASSRTGGAYEQY
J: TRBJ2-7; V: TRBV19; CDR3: ASSNRVDEQY
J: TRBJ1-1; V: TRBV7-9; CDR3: ASYRDAGTEAF
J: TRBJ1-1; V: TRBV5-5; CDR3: ASSPSRQGYTEAF
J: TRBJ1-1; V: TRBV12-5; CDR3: ASPIDRNTEAF
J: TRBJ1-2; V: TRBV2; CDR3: ASSEAQTYYGYT
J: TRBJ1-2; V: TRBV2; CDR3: ASSDAAGQGASNYGYT
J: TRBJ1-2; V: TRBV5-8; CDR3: ASSFSQHYGYT
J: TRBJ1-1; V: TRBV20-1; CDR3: SARDPGEGTEAF
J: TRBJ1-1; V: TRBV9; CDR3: ASSPRGTADEEAF